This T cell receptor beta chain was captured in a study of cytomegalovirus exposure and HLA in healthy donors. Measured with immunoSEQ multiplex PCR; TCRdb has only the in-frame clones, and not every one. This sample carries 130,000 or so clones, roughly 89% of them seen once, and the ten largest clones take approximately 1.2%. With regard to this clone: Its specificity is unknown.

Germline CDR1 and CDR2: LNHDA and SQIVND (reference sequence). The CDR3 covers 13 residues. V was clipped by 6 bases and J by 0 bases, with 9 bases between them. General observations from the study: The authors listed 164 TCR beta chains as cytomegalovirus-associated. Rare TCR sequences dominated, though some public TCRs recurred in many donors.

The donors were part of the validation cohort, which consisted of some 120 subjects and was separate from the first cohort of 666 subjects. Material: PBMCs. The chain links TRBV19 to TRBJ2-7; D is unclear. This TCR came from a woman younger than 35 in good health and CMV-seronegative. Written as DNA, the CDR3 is TGTGCCAGTAGCGGCAGAGGCTCCTACGAGCAGTACTTC. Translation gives CASSGRGSYEQYF.